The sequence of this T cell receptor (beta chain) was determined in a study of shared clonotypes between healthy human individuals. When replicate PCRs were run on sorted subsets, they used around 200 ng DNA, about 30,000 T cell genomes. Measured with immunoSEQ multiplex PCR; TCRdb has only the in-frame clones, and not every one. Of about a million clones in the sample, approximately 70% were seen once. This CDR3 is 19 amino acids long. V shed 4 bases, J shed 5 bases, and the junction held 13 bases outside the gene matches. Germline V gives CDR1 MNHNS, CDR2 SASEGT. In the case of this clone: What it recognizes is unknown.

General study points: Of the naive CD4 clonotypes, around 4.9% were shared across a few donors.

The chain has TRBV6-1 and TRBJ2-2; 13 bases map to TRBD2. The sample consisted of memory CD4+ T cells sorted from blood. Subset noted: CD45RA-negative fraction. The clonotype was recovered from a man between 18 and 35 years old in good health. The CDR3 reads CASSGPPGLAGEKTGELFF. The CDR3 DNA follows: TGTGCCAGCAGTGGGCCCCCCGGACTAGCGGGAGAGAAAACCGGGGAGCTGTTTTTT.